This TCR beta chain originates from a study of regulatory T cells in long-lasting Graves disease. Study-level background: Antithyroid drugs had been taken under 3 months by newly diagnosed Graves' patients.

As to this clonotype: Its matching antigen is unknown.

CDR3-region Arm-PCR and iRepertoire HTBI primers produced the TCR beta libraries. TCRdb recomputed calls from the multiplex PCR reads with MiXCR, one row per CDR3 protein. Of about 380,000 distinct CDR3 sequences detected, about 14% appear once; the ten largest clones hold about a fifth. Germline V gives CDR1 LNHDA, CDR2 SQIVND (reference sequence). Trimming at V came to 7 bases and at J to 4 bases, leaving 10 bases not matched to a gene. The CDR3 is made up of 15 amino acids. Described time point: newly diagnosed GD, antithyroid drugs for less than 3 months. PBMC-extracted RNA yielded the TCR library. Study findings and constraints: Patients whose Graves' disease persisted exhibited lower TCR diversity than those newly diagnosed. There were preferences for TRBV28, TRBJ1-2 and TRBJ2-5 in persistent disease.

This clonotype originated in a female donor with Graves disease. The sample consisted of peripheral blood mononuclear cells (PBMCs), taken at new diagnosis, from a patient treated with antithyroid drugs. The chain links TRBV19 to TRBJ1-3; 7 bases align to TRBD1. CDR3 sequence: CASTRQGISGNTIYF. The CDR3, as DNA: TGTGCCAGTACCCGACAGGGAATCTCCGGAAACACCATATATTTT.